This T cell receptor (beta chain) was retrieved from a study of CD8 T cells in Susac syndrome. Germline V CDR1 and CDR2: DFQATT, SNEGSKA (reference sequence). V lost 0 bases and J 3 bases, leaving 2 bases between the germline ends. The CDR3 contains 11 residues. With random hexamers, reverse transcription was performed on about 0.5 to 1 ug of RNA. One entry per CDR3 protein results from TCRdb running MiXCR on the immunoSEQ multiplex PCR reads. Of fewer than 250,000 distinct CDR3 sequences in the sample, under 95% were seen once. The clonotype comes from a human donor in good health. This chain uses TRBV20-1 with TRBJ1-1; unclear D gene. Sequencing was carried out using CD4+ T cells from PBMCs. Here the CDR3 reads CSAREDTEAFF. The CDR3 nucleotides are TGCAGTGCTAGAGAGGACACTGAAGCTTTCTTT.